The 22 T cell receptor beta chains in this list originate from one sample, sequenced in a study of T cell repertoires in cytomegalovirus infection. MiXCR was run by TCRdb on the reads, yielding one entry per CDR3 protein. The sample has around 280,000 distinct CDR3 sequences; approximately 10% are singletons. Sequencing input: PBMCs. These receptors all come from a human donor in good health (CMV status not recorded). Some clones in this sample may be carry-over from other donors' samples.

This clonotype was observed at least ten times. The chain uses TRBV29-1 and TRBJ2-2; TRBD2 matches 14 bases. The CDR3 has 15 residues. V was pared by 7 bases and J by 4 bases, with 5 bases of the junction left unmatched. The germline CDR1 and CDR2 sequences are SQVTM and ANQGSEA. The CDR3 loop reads CSARTSGGSTGELFF. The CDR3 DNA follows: TGCAGCGCGCGGACTAGCGGGGGGTCCACCGGGGAGCTGTTTTTT.

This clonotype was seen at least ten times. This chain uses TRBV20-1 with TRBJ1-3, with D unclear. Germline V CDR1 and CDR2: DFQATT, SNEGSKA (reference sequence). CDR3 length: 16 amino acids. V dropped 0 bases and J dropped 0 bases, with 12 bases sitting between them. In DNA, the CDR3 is TGCAGTGCTAGAGAGGGCCGAAGGAGCTCTGGAAACACCATATATTTT. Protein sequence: CSAREGRRSSGNTIYF.

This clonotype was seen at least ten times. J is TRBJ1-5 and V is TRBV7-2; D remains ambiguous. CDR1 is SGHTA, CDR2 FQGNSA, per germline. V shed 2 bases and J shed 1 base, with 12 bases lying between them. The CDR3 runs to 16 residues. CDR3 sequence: CASSLSPPRSNQPQHF. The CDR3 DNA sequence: TGTGCCAGCAGCTTATCCCCCCCGCGGAGCAATCAGCCCCAGCATTTT. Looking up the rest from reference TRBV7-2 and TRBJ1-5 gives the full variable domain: GAGVSQSPSNKVTEKGKDVELRCDPISGHTALYWYRQSLGQGLEFLIYFQGNSAPDKSGLPSDRFSAERTGGSVSTLTIQRTQQEDSAVYLCASSLSPPRSNQPQHFGDGTRLSIL.

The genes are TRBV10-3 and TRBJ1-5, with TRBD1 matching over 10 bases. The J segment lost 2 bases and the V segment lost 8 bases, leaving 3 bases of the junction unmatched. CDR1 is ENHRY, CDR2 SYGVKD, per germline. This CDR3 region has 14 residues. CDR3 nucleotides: TGTGCCATCTCCGGGACAGGGGGCAATCAGCCCCAGCATTTT. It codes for CAISGTGGNQPQHF.

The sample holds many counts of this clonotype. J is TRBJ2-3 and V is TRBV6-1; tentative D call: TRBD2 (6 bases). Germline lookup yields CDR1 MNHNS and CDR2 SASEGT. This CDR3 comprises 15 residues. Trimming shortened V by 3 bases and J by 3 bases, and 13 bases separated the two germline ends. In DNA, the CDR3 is TGTGCCAGCAGTGAGCCCAAAGCGGGTACAGATACGCAGTATTTT. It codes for CASSEPKAGTDTQYF.

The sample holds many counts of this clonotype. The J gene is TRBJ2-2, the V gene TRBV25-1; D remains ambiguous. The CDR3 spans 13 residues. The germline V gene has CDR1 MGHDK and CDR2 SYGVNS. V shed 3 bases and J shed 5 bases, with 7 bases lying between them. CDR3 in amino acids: CASSDMTTGELFF. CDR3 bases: TGTGCCAGCAGTGATATGACGACCGGGGAGCTGTTTTTT.

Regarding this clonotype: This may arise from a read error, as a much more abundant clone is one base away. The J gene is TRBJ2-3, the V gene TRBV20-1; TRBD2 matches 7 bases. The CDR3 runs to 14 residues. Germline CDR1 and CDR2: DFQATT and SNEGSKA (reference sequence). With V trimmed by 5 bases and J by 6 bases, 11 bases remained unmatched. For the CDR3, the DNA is TGCAGTGCTTCGACTAGCCGCCCTGAGGATACGCAGTATTTT. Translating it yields CSASTSRPEDTQYF.

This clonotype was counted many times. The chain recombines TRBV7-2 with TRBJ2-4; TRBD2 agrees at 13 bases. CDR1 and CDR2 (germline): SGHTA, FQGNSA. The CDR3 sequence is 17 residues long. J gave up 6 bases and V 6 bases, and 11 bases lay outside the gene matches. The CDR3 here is CASSVGTSGARGNIQYF. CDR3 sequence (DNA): TGTGCCAGCAGTGTGGGGACTAGCGGGGCCCGGGGAAACATTCAGTACTTC.

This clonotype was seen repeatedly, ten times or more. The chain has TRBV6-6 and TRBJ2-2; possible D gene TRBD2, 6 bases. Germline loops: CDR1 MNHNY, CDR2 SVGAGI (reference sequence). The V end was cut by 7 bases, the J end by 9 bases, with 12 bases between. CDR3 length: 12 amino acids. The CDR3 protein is CASNTGERELFF. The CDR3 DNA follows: TGTGCCAGCAACACGGGGGAAAGGGAGCTGTTTTTT.

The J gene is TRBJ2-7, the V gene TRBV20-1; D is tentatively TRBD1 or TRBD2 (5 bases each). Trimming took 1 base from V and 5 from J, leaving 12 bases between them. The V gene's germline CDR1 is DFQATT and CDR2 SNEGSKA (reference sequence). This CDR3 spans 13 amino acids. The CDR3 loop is CSARAGVGDEQYV. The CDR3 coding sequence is TGCAGTGCTAGAGCCGGGGTAGGGGACGAGCAGTACGTC.

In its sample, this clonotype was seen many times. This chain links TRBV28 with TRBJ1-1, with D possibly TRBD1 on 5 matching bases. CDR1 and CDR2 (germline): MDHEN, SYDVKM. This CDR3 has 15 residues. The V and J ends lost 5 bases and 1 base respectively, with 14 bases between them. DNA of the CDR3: TGTGCCAGCAGTCCACTTGGGGGAACGAACACTGAAGCTTTCTTT. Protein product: CASSPLGGTNTEAFF.

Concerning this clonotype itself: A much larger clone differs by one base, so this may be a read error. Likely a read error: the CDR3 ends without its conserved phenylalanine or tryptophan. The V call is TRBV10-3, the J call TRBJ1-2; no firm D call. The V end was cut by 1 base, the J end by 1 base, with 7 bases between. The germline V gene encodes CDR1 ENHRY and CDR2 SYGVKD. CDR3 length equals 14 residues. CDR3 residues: CAISELQLNYGYTL. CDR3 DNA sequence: TGTGCCATCAGTGAGTTGCAGCTTAACTATGGCTACACCTTA.

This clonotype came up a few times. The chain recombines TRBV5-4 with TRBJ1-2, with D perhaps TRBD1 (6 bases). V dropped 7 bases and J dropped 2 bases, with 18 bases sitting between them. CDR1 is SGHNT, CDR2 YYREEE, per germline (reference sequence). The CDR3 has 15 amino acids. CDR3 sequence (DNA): TGTGCCAGCTATCCAGACGGGGGGCGAAACTATGGCTACACCTTC. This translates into CASYPDGGRNYGYTF.

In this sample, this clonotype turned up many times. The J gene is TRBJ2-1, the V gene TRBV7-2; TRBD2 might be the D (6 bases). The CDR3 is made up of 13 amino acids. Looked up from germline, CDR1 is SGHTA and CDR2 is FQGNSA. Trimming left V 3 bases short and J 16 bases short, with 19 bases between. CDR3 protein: CASSFTGLRGIFF. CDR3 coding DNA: TGTGCCAGCAGCTTTACGGGACTTAGGGGAATATTCTTC. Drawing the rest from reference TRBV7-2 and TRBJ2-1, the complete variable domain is GAGVSQSPSNKVTEKGKDVELRCDPISGHTALYWYRQSLGQGLEFLIYFQGNSAPDKSGLPSDRFSAERTGGSVSTLTIQRTQQEDSAVYLCASSFTGLRGIFFGPGTRLTVL.

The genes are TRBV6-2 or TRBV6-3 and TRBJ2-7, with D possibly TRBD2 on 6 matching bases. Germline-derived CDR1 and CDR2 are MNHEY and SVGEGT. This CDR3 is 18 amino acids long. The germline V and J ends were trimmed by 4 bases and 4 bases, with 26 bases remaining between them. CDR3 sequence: CASSSGDRPKPLRYEQYV. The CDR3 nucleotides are TGTGCCAGCAGTTCGGGGGATCGGCCTAAACCCCTCCGTTACGAGCAGTACGTC.

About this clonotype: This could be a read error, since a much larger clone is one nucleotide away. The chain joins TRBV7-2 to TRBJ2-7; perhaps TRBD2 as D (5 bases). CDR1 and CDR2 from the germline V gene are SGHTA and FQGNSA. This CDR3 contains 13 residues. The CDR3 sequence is CASSLGVTYELYF. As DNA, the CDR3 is TGTGCCAGCAGCCTCGGGGTCACCTACGAGCTGTACTTC.

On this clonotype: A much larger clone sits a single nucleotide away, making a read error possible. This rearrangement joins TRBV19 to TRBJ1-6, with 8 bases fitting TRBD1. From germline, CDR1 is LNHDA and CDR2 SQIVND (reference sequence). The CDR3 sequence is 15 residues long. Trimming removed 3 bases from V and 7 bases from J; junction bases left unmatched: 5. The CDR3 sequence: CASSITGGKNSPLHF. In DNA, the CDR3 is TGTGCCAGTAGTATTACAGGGGGAAAAAATTCACCCCTCCACTTT.

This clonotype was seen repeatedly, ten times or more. The CDR3 region is CASSLGQPPDTQYF. The CDR3 region has the DNA TGTGCCAGCAGTTTGGGACAGCCCCCAGATACGCAGTATTTT. The genes are TRBV12-3 or TRBV12-4 and TRBJ2-3; 7 nucleotides align to TRBD1. After removal of 3 bases from V and 4 bases from J, the junction contained 4 bases not matched to a gene. The CDR3 contains 14 residues.

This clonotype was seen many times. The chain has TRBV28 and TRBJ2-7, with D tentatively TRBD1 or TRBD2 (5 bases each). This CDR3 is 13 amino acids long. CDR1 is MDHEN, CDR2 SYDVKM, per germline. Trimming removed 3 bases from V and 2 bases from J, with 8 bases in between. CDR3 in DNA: TGTGCCAGCAGTTTTCAGGGACCCTACGAGCAGTACTTC. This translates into CASSFQGPYEQYF.

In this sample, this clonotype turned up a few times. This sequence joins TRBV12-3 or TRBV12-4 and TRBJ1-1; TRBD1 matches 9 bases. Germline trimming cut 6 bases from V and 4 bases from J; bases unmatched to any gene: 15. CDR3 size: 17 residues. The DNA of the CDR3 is TGTGCCAGCAGCCAACAGGGGGCGCGGGGGTTGGTCACTGAAGCTTTCTTT. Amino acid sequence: CASSQQGARGLVTEAFF.

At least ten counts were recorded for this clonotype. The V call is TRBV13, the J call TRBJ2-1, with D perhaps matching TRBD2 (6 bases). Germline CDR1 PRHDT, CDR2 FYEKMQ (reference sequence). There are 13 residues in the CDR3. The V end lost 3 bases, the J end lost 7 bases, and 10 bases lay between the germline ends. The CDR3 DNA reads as TGTGCCAGCAGCTTTATAGCGGTGAATGAGCAGTTCTTC. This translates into CASSFIAVNEQFF.

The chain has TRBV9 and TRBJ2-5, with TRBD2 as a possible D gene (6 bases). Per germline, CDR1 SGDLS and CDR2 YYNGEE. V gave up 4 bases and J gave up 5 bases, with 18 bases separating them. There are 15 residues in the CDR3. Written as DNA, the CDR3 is TGTGCCAGCAGCCTGGGGGATATTGCGGGGGAGACCCAGTACTTC. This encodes CASSLGDIAGETQYF.